This TCR beta chain comes out of a study of T-cell memory formation after mild COVID-19. Study as a whole: Most TCR clusters belonged to a single donor. The study's findings and limits: Shrinking CD4+ clones were chiefly CM and EM; CD8+ ones were chiefly EMRA. Memory cells collected pre-infection included some clones that later responded, suggesting cross-reactive memory joined.

Turning to this clonotype: Antigen unknown.

TCRdb reanalysed the 5' RACE reads using MiXCR and keeps one entry per CDR3 protein. This sample has 410,000 or so distinct CDR3 sequences, with 20% to 30% found just once. Sequencing was performed on PBMCs or a T cell subset sorted from them (not recorded which). The source of this sequence is an adult woman who had mild COVID-19 (a few samples of this study predate the infection). Cell type and time point are not known.

Written as DNA, the CDR3 is TGCGCCAGCAGCTTGGACCCTAGCGGGGGGCCCTACGAGCAGTACTTC. This sequence encodes CASSLDPSGGPYEQYF. The chain recombines TRBV5-1 with TRBJ2-7, with 11 bases identical to TRBD2. The CDR3 runs 16 residues. CDR1 is SGHRS, CDR2 YFSETQ, per germline. Trimming at V came to 0 bases and at J to 2 bases, leaving 4 bases not matched to a gene.